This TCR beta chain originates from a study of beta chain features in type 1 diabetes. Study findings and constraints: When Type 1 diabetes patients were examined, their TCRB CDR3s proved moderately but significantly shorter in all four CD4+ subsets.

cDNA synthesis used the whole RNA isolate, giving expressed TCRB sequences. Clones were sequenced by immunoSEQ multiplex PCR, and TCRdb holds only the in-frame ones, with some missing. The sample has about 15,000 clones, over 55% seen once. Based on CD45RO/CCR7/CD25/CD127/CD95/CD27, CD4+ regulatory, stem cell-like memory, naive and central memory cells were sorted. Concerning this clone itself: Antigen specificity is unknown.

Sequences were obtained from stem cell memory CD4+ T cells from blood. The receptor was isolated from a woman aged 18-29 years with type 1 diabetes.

The CDR3 region has the DNA TGTGCCAGCAGCTTGGGGACAGGGGGATCAGGAGAGCAGTTCTTC. Amino acids: CASSLGTGGSGEQFF. The rearrangement links TRBV5-4 to TRBJ2-1; 10 nucleotides agree with TRBD1. The V segment lost 0 bases and the J segment 10 bases; nucleotides outside the gene matches: 7. CDR1 is SGHNT and CDR2 is YYREEE in the germline V gene (reference sequence). The CDR3 is 15 residues long.